The 5 T cell receptor beta chains below come from one sample, sequenced in a study of T cell changes during pregnancy in multiple sclerosis. Sequenced by immunoSEQ multiplex PCR; TCRdb stores in-frame clones only, minus some. The sample has about 86,000 clones, about 91% seen once. This material consisted of peripheral blood, taken in the first trimester of pregnancy. Source of these receptors: a female donor in good health, enrolled as a control in a pregnancy study.

The V call is TRBV7-9, the J call TRBJ2-7; no definite D call. The germline V and J ends were trimmed by 1 base and 7 bases, with 5 bases remaining between them. This CDR3 contains 11 residues. Germline-derived CDR1 and CDR2 are SEHNR and FQNEAQ (reference sequence). CDR3 region: CASSLGREQYF. DNA of the CDR3: TGTGCCAGCAGCTTAGGTCGTGAGCAGTACTTC.

V gene TRBV5-1 combines with J gene TRBJ1-1, with 7 bases lining up with TRBD1. The length of the CDR3 is 13 residues. Germline V gene data show CDR1 as SGHRS and CDR2 as YFSETQ. J was trimmed by 10 bases and V by 2 bases; bases with no gene match: 8. The CDR3 loop is CASSFNRGYGAFF. CDR3 nucleotides: TGCGCCAGCAGCTTTAACAGGGGATACGGAGCTTTCTTT.

The V gene is TRBV28, the J gene TRBJ2-1; D unresolved. This CDR3 comprises 10 residues. Trimming cost V 5 bases and J 9 bases, with 5 bases left between them. Germline values: CDR1 MDHEN, CDR2 SYDVKM. This CDR3 reads CASSASEQFF. In DNA form, the CDR3 reads TGTGCCAGCAGTGCGAGTGAGCAGTTCTTC.

The rearrangement uses TRBV5-1 and TRBJ1-1, with D perhaps matching TRBD1 (5 bases). The V gene lost 0 bases and the J gene lost 7 bases, with 13 bases spanning the gap. There are 14 residues in the CDR3. CDR1 is SGHRS and CDR2 is YFSETQ in the germline V gene. The CDR3 bases are TGCGCCAGCAGCTTGGATCCGGGACTAGGTGAAGCTTTCTTT. Protein sequence: CASSLDPGLGEAFF.

The gene calls are TRBV7-2 and TRBJ2-1, with a weak D call TRBD2 (5 bases). The CDR3 is 13 amino acids. Trimming took 0 bases from V and 8 from J, leaving 8 bases between them. The germline V gene has CDR1 SGHTA and CDR2 FQGNSA. This CDR3 is CASSLATGDEQFF. As DNA, the CDR3 is TGTGCCAGCAGCTTAGCAACCGGGGATGAGCAGTTCTTC.